The 30 T cell receptor beta chains presented below share a single source sample, sequenced in a study of OX40 agonist ivuxolimab in advanced cancers. Measured with immunoSEQ multiplex PCR; TCRdb has only the in-frame clones, and not every one. This sample has fewer than 50,000 clones, with roughly nine tenths found just once. Sequenced here: CD4+ or CD8+ T cells sorted from blood, sampled in a trial of the OX40 agonist ivuxolimab. These receptors were taken from an adult with an advanced solid tumor such as melanoma, head and neck, liver or kidney cancer.

The chain is built from TRBV7-8 and TRBJ2-7; 10 bases are a match to TRBD1. Germline V CDR1 and CDR2: SGHVS, FQNEAQ. This CDR3 contains 14 residues. Trimming at V came to 5 bases and at J to 3 bases, leaving 4 bases not matched to a gene. The CDR3 sequence is CASSTWDRGYEQYF. The CDR3 DNA is TGTGCCAGCAGCACCTGGGACAGGGGCTACGAGCAGTACTTC.

The chain is built from TRBV6-6 and TRBJ2-5, with D possibly being TRBD1 or TRBD2 (5 bases each). Germline V gives CDR1 MNHNY, CDR2 SVGAGI (reference sequence). V was pared by 2 bases and J by 5 bases, with 18 bases between. There are 16 residues in the CDR3. In nucleotides, the CDR3 is TGTGCCAGCAGTTACGTTGGGACGTGGAAGGGGGAGACCCAGTACTTC. Translated: CASSYVGTWKGETQYF.

This clone came up a few times. The limits of the CDR3 on the DNA are not certain, so only TCRdb's listed CDR3 is given. The chain combines TRBV19 with TRBJ2-2; TRBD1, the table's D call, lacks a check against the DNA. Germline lookup yields CDR1 LNHDA and CDR2 SQIVND (reference sequence). A total of 15 residues make up the CDR3, ends included. The CDR3 reads CASSSQGVRFGELFF.

J is TRBJ2-1 and V is TRBV19; D is undetermined. Germline assignment: CDR1 LNHDA and CDR2 SQIVND (reference sequence). The CDR3 totals 13 residues. V dropped 3 bases and J dropped 4 bases, with 7 bases sitting between them. The CDR3 region is CASSMSRYNEQFF. CDR3 sequence (DNA): TGTGCCAGTAGTATGTCGAGGTACAATGAGCAGTTCTTC.

V gene TRBV19 combines with J gene TRBJ2-1; 7 bases agree with TRBD2. V was pared by 6 bases and J by 12 bases, with 14 bases of the junction left unmatched. This CDR3 comprises 14 residues. Looked up from germline, CDR1 is LNHDA and CDR2 is SQIVND (reference sequence). CDR3 sequence (DNA): TGTGCCAGTAGGGAGCGGGATGCCGTTTTAGGGCAGTTCTTC. It yields the protein CASRERDAVLGQFF.

This sequence joins TRBV9 and TRBJ2-2; D is ambiguous. The germline V and J ends were trimmed by 0 bases and 7 bases, with 7 bases remaining between them. CDR1 and CDR2 (germline): SGDLS, YYNGEE. The CDR3 loop spans 13 amino acids. The CDR3: CASSVEWNGELFF. For the CDR3, the DNA is TGTGCCAGCAGCGTAGAATGGAACGGGGAGCTGTTTTTT.

The chain couples TRBV5-6 to TRBJ2-5; D ambiguous. Looked up from germline, CDR1 is SGHDT and CDR2 is YYEEEE. V lost 2 bases to trimming and J lost 0 bases, with 5 bases between them. This CDR3 comprises 13 residues. The CDR3 nucleotides are TGTGCCAGCAGCTTCGCAGACCAAGAGACCCAGTACTTC. Its protein product is CASSFADQETQYF.

The chain links TRBV29-1 to TRBJ2-7; a weak D match, TRBD2 (5 bases). This CDR3 region has 13 residues. Trimming shortened V by 3 bases and J by 5 bases, and 14 bases separated the two germline ends. Looked up from germline, CDR1 is SQVTM and CDR2 is ANQGSEA. The DNA for the CDR3 is TGCAGCGTTGATTCTGGGGAGAGGAACGAGCAGTACTTC. This codes for CSVDSGERNEQYF.

The V gene is TRBV6-1, the J gene TRBJ1-1; no reliable D call. V lost 7 bases, J lost 1 base, and 10 bases lay in between. CDR3 length: 13 residues. CDR1 is MNHNS and CDR2 is SASEGT in the germline V gene. The CDR3 here is CASTPAANTEAFF. The DNA for the CDR3 is TGTGCCAGCACTCCGGCAGCGAACACTGAAGCTTTCTTT.

The CDR3 DNA sequence: TGCGCCAGCAGCCCGCCCGGACAGGCGGGTGGTGGCTACACCTTC. It encodes CASSPPGQAGGGYTF. V usage is TRBV5-1 and J usage is TRBJ1-2; TRBD1 matches 7 bases. Germline V gene lookup returns CDR1 SGHRS and CDR2 YFSETQ. The CDR3 is 15 amino acids. V lost 4 bases and J lost 7; bases outside the gene matches: 13.

The rearrangement links TRBV10-2 to TRBJ2-5; perhaps TRBD2 as D (6 bases). Germline V CDR1 and CDR2: WSHSY, SAAADI. V was trimmed by 0 bases and J by 2 bases, leaving 10 bases between them. The length of the CDR3 is 15 residues. The CDR3 protein is CASSESAGTQETQYF. The CDR3 DNA reads TGCGCCAGCAGTGAGTCGGCAGGGACTCAAGAGACCCAGTACTTC.

The CDR3 DNA reads as TGTGCCAGCAGTTTCTCGACAGCCTCGGGCTCTGGGGCCAACGTCCTGACTTTC. Amino acids: CASSFSTASGSGANVLTF. The V gene is TRBV28, the J gene TRBJ2-6, with D possibly being TRBD1 (5 bases). CDR3 size: 18 residues. From germline, CDR1 is MDHEN and CDR2 SYDVKM. V lost 3 bases, J lost 0 bases, and 15 bases lay in between.

This sequence joins TRBV4-2 and TRBJ1-2; D possibly corresponds to TRBD1 (6 bases). Germline lookup yields CDR1 LGHNA and CDR2 YNFKEQ. Trimming cost V 0 bases and J 2 bases, with 7 bases left between them. The CDR3 covers 14 residues. The CDR3 loop is CASSQEGGNYGYTF. DNA of the CDR3: TGTGCCAGCAGCCAAGAAGGGGGGAACTATGGCTACACCTTC.

In nucleotides, the CDR3 is TGTGCCAGCAGATCCTCCTCGACGGGATATGGCTACACCTTC. It translates to CASRSSSTGYGYTF. The chain links TRBV28 to TRBJ1-2, with unresolved D. Germline loops: CDR1 MDHEN, CDR2 SYDVKM. The V and J ends lost 6 bases and 5 bases respectively, with 16 bases between them. This CDR3 is built from 14 residues.

The CDR3 is CASSLELAGDTYNEQFF. The CDR3 coding sequence is TGTGCCAGCAGCTTGGAGCTAGCGGGGGACACCTACAATGAGCAGTTCTTC. The chain couples TRBV5-6 to TRBJ2-1; 10 positions match TRBD2. V was pared by 0 bases and J by 2 bases, with 5 bases of the junction left unmatched. The CDR3 consists of 17 residues. CDR1 SGHDT and CDR2 YYEEEE come from the germline V gene. Supplemented by reference TRBV5-6 and TRBJ2-1, the full variable domain reads DAGVTQSPTHLIKTRGQQVTLRCSPKSGHDTVSWYQQALGQGPQFIFQYYEEEERQRGNFPDRFSGHQFPNYSSELNVNALLLGDSALYLCASSLELAGDTYNEQFFGPGTRLTVL.

This clone was recorded once. The gene calls are TRBV2 and TRBJ2-1; D unclear. Trimming removed 7 bases from V and 3 bases from J, with 16 bases in between. The V gene's germline CDR1 is SNHLY and CDR2 FYNNEI. The CDR3 sequence is 15 residues long. The CDR3 region has the DNA TGTGCCAGCATTGGTGGCAGCGTTCTCTACAATGAGCAGTTCTTC. Its protein product is CASIGGSVLYNEQFF. The whole variable domain, remainder taken from reference TRBV2 and TRBJ2-1, is EPEVTQTPSHQVTQMGQEVILRCVPISNHLYFYWYRQILGQKVEFLVSFYNNEISEKSEIFDDQFSVERPDGSNFTLKIRSTKLEDSAMYFCASIGGSVLYNEQFFGPGTRLTVL.

The CDR3 DNA sequence: TGTGCCAGCAGCTCTCGACAGGAGTTCTCCTACGAGCAGTACTTC. Residues: CASSSRQEFSYEQYF. The V call is TRBV7-9, the J call TRBJ2-7, with D perhaps matching TRBD1 (6 bases). In germline, CDR1 is SEHNR, CDR2 FQNEAQ (reference sequence). The ends were cut back, 4 bases at V and 0 bases at J, with 13 bases in the middle. The CDR3 is made up of 15 amino acids.

The chain uses TRBV10-2 and TRBJ2-5; TRBD2 matches at 11 bases. This CDR3 comprises 16 residues. Germline V gene lookup returns CDR1 WSHSY and CDR2 SAAADI. V was pared by 4 bases and J by 7 bases, with 11 bases of the junction left unmatched. The CDR3 nucleotides are TGCGCCAGCAGTGGGAACGAACTAGCGGGAGTTGGGACCCAGTACTTC. Its protein product is CASSGNELAGVGTQYF.

The CDR3 DNA follows: TGTGCCAGCAGCTTGCTTCAGGTCCAAACCTCTCGGCAGTACTTC. Its protein product is CASSLLQVQTSRQYF. The chain joins TRBV5-8 to TRBJ2-7; D ambiguous. The V gene lost 1 base and the J gene lost 9 bases, with 20 bases spanning the gap. The V gene's germline CDR1 is SGHTS and CDR2 YDEGEE. This CDR3 is 15 amino acids long.

This clone was observed a few times. The chain recombines TRBV5-6 with TRBJ1-1; D gene ambiguous. V lost 0 bases to trimming and J lost 6 bases, with 6 bases between them. This CDR3 is built from 12 residues. Looked up from germline, CDR1 is SGHDT and CDR2 is YYEEEE. This CDR3 is CASSLVRSEAFF. The DNA for the CDR3 is TGTGCCAGCAGCTTGGTCAGATCTGAAGCTTTCTTT.

V usage is TRBV30 and J usage is TRBJ2-5; D gene uncertain. Deletions cut 2 bases from V and 1 base from J, with 2 bases between. Germline loops: CDR1 GTSNPN, CDR2 SVGIG (reference sequence). This CDR3 is built from 11 residues. The CDR3 bases are TGTGCCTGGAGTCTCCAAGAGACCCAGTACTTC. Protein sequence: CAWSLQETQYF. The full variable domain, its missing parts supplied by reference TRBV30 and TRBJ2-5, is SQTIHQWPATLVQPVGSPLSLECTVEGTSNPNLYWYRQAAGRGLQLLFYSVGIGQISSEVPQNLSASRPQDRQFILSSKKLLLSDSGFYLCAWSLQETQYFGPGTRLLVL.

This clone has a single count. The CDR3 loop is CSVTDRPNTGELFF. CDR3 DNA: TGCAGCGTGACGGACAGGCCGAACACCGGGGAGCTGTTTTTT. This chain joins TRBV29-1 and TRBJ2-2; 7 bases align to TRBD1. V lost 6 bases, J lost 0 bases, and 4 bases stayed unmatched. CDR3 size: 14 residues. In germline, CDR1 is SQVTM, CDR2 ANQGSEA.

The chain couples TRBV12-2 to TRBJ1-5. TRBV12-2 is termed a pseudogene. The CDR3 has 12 amino acids. The CDR3 DNA sequence: TGTGCAAGTCGCTTGCGTCGGGAGCCCCAGCATTTT. This translates into CASRLRREPQHF.

The genes are TRBV5-1 and TRBJ2-3; D perhaps matches TRBD1 (5 bases). Germline V gives CDR1 SGHRS, CDR2 YFSETQ. This CDR3 is 15 amino acids long. V was shortened by 0 bases and J by 3 bases, with 11 bases between the two germline ends. The CDR3 DNA is TGCGCCAGCAGCTTGGCCGGGCAGGGAACAGATACGCAGTATTTT. It encodes CASSLAGQGTDTQYF. The whole variable domain, filled in from reference TRBV5-1 and TRBJ2-3, reads KAGVTQTPRYLIKTRGQQVTLSCSPISGHRSVSWYQQTPGQGLQFLFEYFSETQRNKGNFPGRFSGRQFSNSRSEMNVSTLELGDSALYLCASSLAGQGTDTQYFGPGTRLTVL.

This chain uses TRBV6-1 with TRBJ1-5; no clear D gene. V lost 2 bases and J 3 bases, leaving 14 bases between the germline ends. Germline V lookup: CDR1 MNHNS, CDR2 SASEGT. The CDR3 has 16 amino acids. CDR3 protein: CASSEPRVTINQPQHF. The CDR3 DNA reads as TGTGCCAGCAGTGAACCGAGGGTTACGATCAATCAGCCCCAGCATTTT.

This chain joins TRBV5-1 and TRBJ2-5, with D possibly matching TRBD2 (6 bases). Germline V lookup: CDR1 SGHRS, CDR2 YFSETQ. CDR3 length: 17 amino acids. Trimming shortened V by 3 bases and J by 2 bases, and 20 bases separated the two germline ends. DNA of the CDR3: TGCGCCAGCAGCTCTGGTAGCGGACTCTGGATTCAAGAGACCCAGTACTTC. This sequence encodes CASSSGSGLWIQETQYF.

The CDR3 loop is CASGTGNTIYF. In nucleotides, the CDR3 is TGTGCCAGCGGAACTGGAAACACCATATATTTT. This chain joins TRBV6-1 and TRBJ1-3; no clear D gene. Germline CDR1 is MNHNS and CDR2 is SASEGT. V gave up 8 bases and J gave up 2 bases, with 4 bases separating them. This CDR3 contains 11 residues.

This chain connects TRBV11-2 to TRBJ1-2; D remains ambiguous. Looked up from germline, CDR1 is SGHAT and CDR2 is FQNNGV. The CDR3 has 15 amino acids. The V gene lost 1 base and the J gene lost 0 bases, with 9 bases spanning the gap. The DNA of the CDR3 is TGTGCCAGCAGCTTAGTAACCCAAGCTAACTATGGCTACACCTTC. This sequence encodes CASSLVTQANYGYTF.

There are a few counts of this clone. The junction differs from germline at one of its ends, possibly a read error. The V call is TRBV27, the J call TRBJ2-1; D remains ambiguous. The V gene's germline CDR1 is MNHEY and CDR2 SMNVEV (reference sequence). This CDR3 comprises 17 residues. The CDR3 DNA follows: TGTGCCAGCAGTTTAAGGGTGTCAAAGTCAATCGAAAATGGGCAGTTCTTC. Its protein is CASSLRVSKSIENGQFF.

The table lists this clone with a few counts. The rearrangement joins TRBV10-2 to TRBJ1-5; D is unclear. V lost 6 bases, J lost 1 base, and 7 bases lay in between. The CDR3 runs to 13 residues. Per the germline V gene, CDR1 is WSHSY and CDR2 is SAAADI. This CDR3 is CASSLGSNQPQHF. CDR3 bases: TGCGCCAGCAGCCTCGGGAGCAATCAGCCCCAGCATTTT.